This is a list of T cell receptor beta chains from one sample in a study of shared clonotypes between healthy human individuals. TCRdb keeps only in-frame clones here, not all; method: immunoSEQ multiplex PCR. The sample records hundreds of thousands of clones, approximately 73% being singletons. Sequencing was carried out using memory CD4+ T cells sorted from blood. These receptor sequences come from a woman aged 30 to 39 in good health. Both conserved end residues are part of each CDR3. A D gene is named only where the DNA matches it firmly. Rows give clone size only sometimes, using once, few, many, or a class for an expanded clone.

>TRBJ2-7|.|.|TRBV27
CASTPHGSAAYEQYF
TGTGCCAGCACCCCCCATGGTAGCGCCGCCTACGAGCAGTACTTC
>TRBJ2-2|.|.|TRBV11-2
CASSFGVQGGELFF
TGTGCCAGCAGCTTTGGGGTTCAAGGAGGGGAGCTGTTTTTT
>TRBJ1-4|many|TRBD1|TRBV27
CASSPQLQGANEKLFF
TGTGCCAGCAGTCCACAATTACAGGGGGCTAATGAAAAACTGTTTTTT
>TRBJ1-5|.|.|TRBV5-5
CASSLGEINQPQHF
TGTGCCAGCAGCCTCGGGGAGATCAATCAGCCCCAGCATTTT
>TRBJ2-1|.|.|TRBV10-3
CAISGPNEQFF
TGTGCCATCAGTGGGCCTAATGAGCAGTTCTTC
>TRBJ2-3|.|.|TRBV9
CASSVATATDTQYF
TGTGCCAGCAGCGTAGCGACCGCCACAGATACGCAGTATTTT
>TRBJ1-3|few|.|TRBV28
CASSPSGSGGNTIYF
TGTGCCAGCAGCCCGTCGGGGTCGGGTGGAAACACCATATATTTT
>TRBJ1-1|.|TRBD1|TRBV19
CASSLDRVGVEAFF
TGTGCCAGTAGTCTAGACAGGGTTGGTGTTGAAGCTTTCTTT
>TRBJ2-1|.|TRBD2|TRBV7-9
CASSISGTTGADEQFF
TGTGCCAGCAGCATCTCCGGGACTACCGGTGCCGATGAGCAGTTCTTC
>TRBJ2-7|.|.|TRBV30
CAWSQQAAYEQYF
TGTGCCTGGAGTCAGCAGGCCGCCTACGAGCAGTACTTC
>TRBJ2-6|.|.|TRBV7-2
CASSSRSSGANVLTF
TGTGCCAGCAGCTCGCGGAGCTCTGGGGCCAACGTCCTGACTTTC
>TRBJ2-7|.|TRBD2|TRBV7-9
CASDDTGEGPYEQYF
TGTGCCAGCGACGATACTGGGGAGGGCCCCTACGAGCAGTACTTC
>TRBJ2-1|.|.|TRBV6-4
CASSEASSSYNEQFF
TGTGCCAGCAGTGAGGCCAGCAGCTCCTACAATGAGCAGTTCTTC
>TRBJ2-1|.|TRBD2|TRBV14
CASSQPSGTSGSHNEQFF
TGTGCCAGCAGCCAACCGTCCGGGACTAGCGGGAGCCACAATGAGCAGTTCTTC
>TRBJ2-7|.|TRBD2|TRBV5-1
CASSPSGGPRSEQYF
TGCGCCAGCAGCCCGAGCGGGGGGCCCCGCAGTGAGCAGTACTTC
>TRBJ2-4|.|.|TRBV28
CASSLSPSRWGRVEAKNIQYF
TGTGCCAGCAGTTTATCGCCTTCCCGTTGGGGAAGGGTTGAGGCCAAAAACATTCAGTACTTC
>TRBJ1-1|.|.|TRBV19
CASSIATYTEAFF
TGTGCCAGTAGTATAGCCACGTACACTGAAGCTTTCTTT
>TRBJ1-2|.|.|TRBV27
CASSPRRGDGYTF
TGTGCCAGCAGTCCCAGGCGGGGGGACGGCTACACCTTC
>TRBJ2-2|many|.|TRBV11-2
CASSYTGTGELFF
TGTGCCAGCAGTTACACAGGGACCGGGGAGCTGTTTTTT
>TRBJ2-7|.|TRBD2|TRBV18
CASSPGPTSGRGEQYF
TGTGCCAGCTCACCAGGGCCGACTAGCGGGCGGGGCGAGCAGTACTTC
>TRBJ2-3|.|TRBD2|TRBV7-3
CASSYAGTAGADTQYF
TGTGCCAGCAGCTACGCCGGGACCGCGGGGGCAGATACGCAGTATTTT
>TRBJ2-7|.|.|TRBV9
CASSVGGDRGYEQYF
TGTGCCAGCAGCGTAGGGGGCGACCGGGGGTACGAGCAGTACTTC
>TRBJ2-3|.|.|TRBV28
CATSPSGARDTQYF
TGTGCCACATCCCCCAGCGGTGCTCGAGATACGCAGTATTTT
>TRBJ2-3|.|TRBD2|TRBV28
CASNGPGLAGGVTDTQYF
TGTGCCAGCAATGGACCGGGACTAGCGGGAGGTGTCACAGATACGCAGTATTTT
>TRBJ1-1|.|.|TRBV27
CASSLLGRDDEAFF
TGTGCCAGCAGTTTATTGGGACGCGATGATGAAGCTTTCTTT
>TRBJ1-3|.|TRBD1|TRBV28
CATGTGPGNTIYF
TGTGCCACCGGGACAGGCCCTGGAAACACCATATATTTT
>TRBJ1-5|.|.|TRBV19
CASSIAASNQPQHF
TGTGCCAGTAGTATTGCGGCTAGCAATCAGCCCCAGCATTTT
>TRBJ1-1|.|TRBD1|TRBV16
CASSQDRQGPNTEAFF
TGTGCCAGCAGCCAGGACCGACAGGGACCGAACACTGAAGCTTTCTTT
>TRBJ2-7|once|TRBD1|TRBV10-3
CAISENVGQGRNEQYF
TGTGCCATCAGTGAGAATGTTGGACAGGGCAGGAACGAGCAGTACTTC
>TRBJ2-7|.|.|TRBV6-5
CASSYSFLGPYEQYF
TGTGCCAGCAGTTACTCCTTTCTCGGACCCTACGAGCAGTACTTC
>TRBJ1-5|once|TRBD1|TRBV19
CASRDRGSNQPQHF
TGTGCCAGCAGGGACAGGGGGAGCAATCAGCCCCAGCATTTT
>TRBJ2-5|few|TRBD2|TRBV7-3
CASSPGLAGPQETQYF
TGTGCCAGCAGCCCTGGACTAGCGGGACCGCAAGAGACCCAGTACTTC
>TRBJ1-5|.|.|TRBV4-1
CASSRGGPEWSNQPQHF
TGCGCCAGCAGCCGGGGGGGGCCGGAGTGGAGCAATCAGCCCCAGCATTTT
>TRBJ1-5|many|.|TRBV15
CATSSEFEAGTTLRQPQHF
TGTGCCACCAGCAGCGAATTTGAGGCAGGGACAACCCTTCGGCAGCCCCAGCATTTT
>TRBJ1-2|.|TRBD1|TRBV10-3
CAISSGGSYYGYTF
TGTGCCATCAGCTCAGGGGGATCGTACTATGGCTACACCTTC
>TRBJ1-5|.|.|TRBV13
CASSLEGGVVKPQHF
TGTGCCAGCAGCTTAGAAGGAGGGGTAGTAAAGCCCCAGCATTTT
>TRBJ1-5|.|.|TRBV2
CASSETARLGNNQPQHF
TGTGCCAGCAGTGAAACCGCCAGGCTGGGCAACAATCAGCCCCAGCATTTT
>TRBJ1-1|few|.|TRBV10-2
CASSESHSAGEAFF
TGCGCCAGCAGTGAATCCCACAGCGCCGGTGAAGCTTTCTTT
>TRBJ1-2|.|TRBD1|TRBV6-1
CASSKNRDRGLGYTF
TGTGCCAGCAGTAAAAACCGGGACAGGGGGCTTGGCTACACCTTC
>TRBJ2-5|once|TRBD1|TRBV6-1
CASSENRGPGETQYF
TGTGCCAGCAGTGAAAACAGGGGTCCGGGAGAGACCCAGTACTTC
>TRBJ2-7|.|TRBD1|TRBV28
CASSTPQGSEQYF
TGTGCCAGCAGCACCCCACAGGGGAGCGAGCAGTACTTC
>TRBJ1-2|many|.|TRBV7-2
CASSSYQGFNGYTF
TGTGCCAGCAGCTCCTACCAGGGATTTAATGGCTACACCTTC
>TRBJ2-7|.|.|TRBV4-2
CASSQDVSGTYEQYF
TGTGCCAGCAGCCAAGATGTGAGCGGCACCTACGAGCAGTACTTC
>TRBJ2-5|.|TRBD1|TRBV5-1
CASSPTGDQETQYF
TGCGCCAGCAGCCCGACAGGGGACCAAGAGACCCAGTACTTC
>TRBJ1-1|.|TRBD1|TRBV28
CASVPGQGYFSPTDTEAFF
TGTGCCAGTGTGCCGGGACAGGGGTATTTTTCGCCCACCGACACTGAAGCTTTCTTT
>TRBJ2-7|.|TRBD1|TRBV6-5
CASSRTGGRHEQYF
TGTGCCAGCAGTCGGACAGGGGGGAGGCACGAGCAGTACTTC
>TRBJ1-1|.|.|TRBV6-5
CASSYTGPGRAFF
TGTGCCAGCAGTTATACGGGCCCGGGGAGGGCTTTCTTT
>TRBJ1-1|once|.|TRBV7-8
CASSLRQALGYTEAFF
TGTGCCAGCAGCTTAAGACAGGCGCTAGGTTACACTGAAGCTTTCTTT
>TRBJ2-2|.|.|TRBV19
CASSVRRVSNTGELFF
TGTGCCAGTAGCGTACGCAGGGTTTCGAACACCGGGGAGCTGTTTTTT
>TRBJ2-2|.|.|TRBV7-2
CASSLIISGELFF
TGTGCCAGCAGCTTAATTATTTCCGGGGAGCTGTTTTTT
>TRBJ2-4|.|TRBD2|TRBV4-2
CASSPGGVVQYF
TGTGCCAGCAGCCCCGGGGGGGTGGTTCAGTACTTC
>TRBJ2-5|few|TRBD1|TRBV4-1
CASSQGGRLGRGRETQYF
TGCGCCAGCAGCCAAGGAGGTCGTTTAGGCAGGGGGCGAGAGACCCAGTACTTC
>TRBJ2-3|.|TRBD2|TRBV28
CASATSGYTDTQYF
TGTGCCAGCGCCACTAGCGGGTACACAGATACGCAGTATTTT
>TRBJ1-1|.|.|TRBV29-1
CSVVPPTGFAEAFF
TGCAGCGTAGTCCCACCTACAGGGTTTGCTGAAGCTTTCTTT